A single sample is the source of the 5 T cell receptor beta chains below, sequenced in a study of blood T cell repertoires in COVID-19. Repertoires were generated with immunoSEQ multiplex PCR, while TCRdb's copy carries only in-frame clones and drops some. The repertoire consists of some 70,000 clones, with 87% occurring once and the leading ten covering around 6.7%. The sample comprised peripheral blood. These receptors originate from a man aged 50 or older with active COVID-19.

V and J are TRBV6-6 and TRBJ1-5; a possible D gene is TRBD1 (6 bases). The length of the CDR3 is 15 residues. Trimming pared 2 bases from V and 0 bases from J, leaving 8 bases between. CDR1 is MNHNY and CDR2 is SVGAGI in the germline V gene (reference sequence). The CDR3 DNA reads TGTGCCAGCAGTTACGAGGGACATAGCAATCAGCCCCAGCATTTT. Translated, it gives CASSYEGHSNQPQHF.

The chain employs TRBV5-6 and TRBJ1-1; D is possibly TRBD1 (5 bases). Germline V lookup: CDR1 SGHDT, CDR2 YYEEEE. The CDR3 has 13 residues. V lost 0 bases and J 11 bases, leaving 14 bases between the germline ends. In DNA form, the CDR3 reads TGTGCCAGCAGCTTGGAGGGGATGGAGGGGGCTTTCTTT. This encodes CASSLEGMEGAFF.

CDR3 nucleotides: TGTGCCAGCTCACCATCCCAGGAAACCTACGAGCAGTACTTC. Encoded protein: CASSPSQETYEQYF. The chain is built from TRBV18 and TRBJ2-7, with unresolved D. The germline V gene encodes CDR1 KGHSH and CDR2 LQKENI. The CDR3 loop spans 14 amino acids. V dropped 2 bases and J dropped 2 bases, with 10 bases sitting between them.

The chain couples TRBV7-8 to TRBJ1-4, with 8 bases fitting TRBD1. Germline V gene sequence: CDR1 SGHVS, CDR2 FQNEAQ. The ends lost 5 bases at V and 3 bases at J; junction bases unmatched: 5. The CDR3 runs to 15 residues. The CDR3 DNA reads TGTGCCAGCAGCCGAGGACAGGGCCCTAATGAAAAACTGTTTTTT. This codes for CASSRGQGPNEKLFF.

This chain uses TRBV2 with TRBJ1-1; tentatively, D is TRBD1 (6 bases). V lost 5 bases to trimming and J lost 6 bases, with 10 bases between them. Germline loops: CDR1 SNHLY, CDR2 FYNNEI. This CDR3 region has 12 residues. Written as DNA, the CDR3 is TGTGCCAGCAGTATACAGGGCTCTGAAGCTTTCTTT. Protein: CASSIQGSEAFF.